This T cell receptor (beta chain) originates from a study of CD8 T cells in ankylosing spondylitis. Broader study findings: Disease-associated clonotypes exhibited CD8+ identity and were relatively infrequent in peripheral blood. What seemed typical of ankylosing spondylitis blood was a TCR beta motif built from roughly eight highly homologous variants. Reported data indicate significant enrichment of disease-linked clones within matched ankylosing spondylitis synovial fluid.

CDR1 is MNHEY and CDR2 is SMNVEV in the germline V gene (reference sequence). The V segment lost 5 bases and the J segment 4 bases; nucleotides outside the gene matches: 0. The CDR3 length is 14 residues. This clonotype has more than one count but fewer than ten. Its antigen remains unknown. One entry per CDR3 protein, called by TCRdb with MiXCR from the 5' RACE reads. The sample shows 130,000 or so distinct CDR3 sequences, over 15% of them seen only once. The sequence was obtained from a male donor with ankylosing spondylitis. This chain uses TRBV27 with TRBJ2-2, with TRBD2 identical over 11 bases. The source material was blood, either unsorted or a sorted T cell fraction (not recorded which). DNA for the CDR3: TGTGCCAGCAGTGGGACTAGCGGCACCGGGGAGCTGTTTTTT. This translates into CASSGTSGTGELFF.